One sample yielded the 27 T cell receptor beta chains listed below, sequenced in a study of identical twins. Via MiXCR, TCRdb re-called the 5' RACE reads, giving one row per CDR3 protein. The profile shows more than 400,000 distinct CDR3 sequences, roughly 15% of them singletons. This sample was also put to use in a study of yellow fever vaccine responses in identical twins.

The sequenced sample consisted of CD4+ T cells sorted from blood. These TCRs come from a woman under 30 in good health.

This clonotype has more than one count but fewer than ten. V is TRBV5-1 and J is TRBJ2-2; 10 bases are shared with TRBD2. Per germline, CDR1 SGHRS and CDR2 YFSETQ. The CDR3 totals 17 residues. J lost 6 bases, V lost 6 bases, and 14 bases had no gene match. The CDR3: CASIKRSASGRPGELFF. DNA for the CDR3: TGCGCCAGCATCAAGAGGTCGGCTAGCGGGAGACCCGGGGAGCTGTTTTTT.

The chain has TRBV20-1 and TRBJ2-1; D is perhaps TRBD2 (5 bases). CDR3 length equals 14 residues. Trimming pared 0 bases from V and 5 bases from J, leaving 11 bases between. Germline CDR1 reads DFQATT; CDR2 reads SNEGSKA (reference sequence). CDR3 region: CSARDYDYNNEQFF. CDR3 sequence (DNA): TGCAGTGCTAGAGATTACGACTACAACAATGAGCAGTTCTTC.

This clonotype has only a few counts. The chain is built from TRBV3-1 and TRBJ2-1, with TRBD2 matching over 7 bases. V dropped 4 bases and J dropped 0; count of bases not matched to a gene: 9. The length of the CDR3 is 17 residues. From germline, CDR1 is LGHDT and CDR2 YNNKEL (reference sequence). The CDR3 DNA sequence: TGTGCCAGCAGCCTCGGGCAACTAGCGAGCTCCTACAATGAGCAGTTCTTC. Translated: CASSLGQLASSYNEQFF.

This clonotype has a handful of counts. The chain couples TRBV3-1 to TRBJ1-1; a weak D match, TRBD1 (5 bases). This CDR3 is built from 14 residues. V was cut by 1 base and J by 5 bases, with 11 bases left in between. Germline-derived CDR1 and CDR2 are LGHDT and YNNKEL (reference sequence). This CDR3 reads CASSQAGRGTEAFF. The CDR3, as DNA: TGTGCCAGCAGCCAAGCAGGGCGAGGGACTGAAGCTTTCTTT.

This rearrangement joins TRBV18 to TRBJ2-7; weak D call: TRBD1 (7 bases). V lost 2 bases to trimming and J lost 4 bases, with 15 bases between them. The germline CDR1 and CDR2 sequences are KGHSH and LQKENI. CDR3 length: 15 residues. CDR3 sequence: CASSPTGQGGYEQYF. The CDR3 coding sequence is TGTGCCAGCTCACCAACCGGCCAGGGGGGATACGAGCAGTACTTC.

The gene calls are TRBV20-1 and TRBJ2-3, with TRBD1 matching 8 bases. CDR3 length: 12 amino acids. Trimming at V came to 7 bases and at J to 4 bases, leaving 4 bases not matched to a gene. The germline V gene encodes CDR1 DFQATT and CDR2 SNEGSKA (reference sequence). The CDR3 nucleotides read TGCAGTGGGGACAGGACGGCAGATACGCAGTATTTT. Its protein is CSGDRTADTQYF.

In this sample, this clonotype turned up a few times. The chain has TRBV7-8 and TRBJ2-4; D is unclear. CDR3 length: 16 residues. CDR1 is SGHVS, CDR2 FQNEAQ, per germline. Trimming shortened V by 3 bases and J by 0 bases, and 12 bases separated the two germline ends. CDR3 loop: CASSLNSPLAKNIQYF. The CDR3 region has the DNA TGTGCCAGCAGCTTGAATTCTCCACTAGCCAAAAACATTCAGTACTTC.

This clonotype was counted a few times. This chain links TRBV7-8 with TRBJ2-3; a weak D match, TRBD2 (5 bases). This CDR3 spans 17 amino acids. The germline V and J ends were trimmed by 2 bases and 4 bases, with 19 bases remaining between them. Germline values: CDR1 SGHVS, CDR2 FQNEAQ. In DNA, the CDR3 is TGTGCCAGCAGCTTATATGTGGCGGGCGTGGGCGCAGATACGCAGTATTTT. Its protein product is CASSLYVAGVGADTQYF.

This clonotype was counted at least ten times. The chain employs TRBV29-1 and TRBJ2-7, with 7 bases aligning to TRBD2. J was trimmed by 3 bases and V by 4 bases; bases with no gene match: 9. This CDR3 is 14 amino acids long. CDR1 is SQVTM, CDR2 ANQGSEA, per germline. CDR3 residues: CSVAPSGGVYEQYF. The CDR3 nucleotides are TGCAGCGTTGCCCCGTCGGGGGGTGTCTACGAGCAGTACTTC.

This clonotype turned up a few times. This chain uses TRBV3-1 with TRBJ1-6; D call uncertain. Germline V gene lookup returns CDR1 LGHDT and CDR2 YNNKEL (reference sequence). Trimming removed 1 base at V and 7 bases at J, with 8 bases between. This CDR3 region has 14 residues. CDR3 nucleotides: TGTGCCAGCAGCCAAGTGAGTACAAATTCACCCCTCCACTTT. It yields the protein CASSQVSTNSPLHF.

This clonotype occurred a few times. J is TRBJ2-1 and V is TRBV20-1; D call uncertain. In germline, CDR1 is DFQATT, CDR2 SNEGSKA (reference sequence). This CDR3 comprises 11 residues. Deletions cut 0 bases from V and 4 bases from J, with 1 base between. CDR3 sequence: CSARDYNEQFF. CDR3 nucleotide sequence: TGCAGTGCTAGAGATTACAATGAGCAGTTCTTC.

This clonotype was recorded a few times. V gene TRBV7-2 combines with J gene TRBJ2-1; TRBD2 matches at 9 bases. V gave up 4 bases and J gave up 0 bases; unmatched junction bases: 7. The CDR3 loop spans 17 amino acids. The V gene's germline CDR1 is SGHTA and CDR2 FQGNSA. CDR3 sequence: CASSSRLAAPSYNEQFF. The CDR3, as DNA: TGTGCCAGCAGCTCCCGACTAGCGGCACCCTCCTACAATGAGCAGTTCTTC.

V is TRBV6-1 and J is TRBJ2-1; D might be TRBD2 (6 bases). Germline-derived CDR1 and CDR2 are MNHNS and SASEGT. V lost 6 bases to trimming and J lost 5 bases, with 17 bases between them. The length of the CDR3 is 15 residues. The DNA of the CDR3 is TGTGCCAGCAGCCCACTGGAGGGGATTAACAATGAGCAGTTCTTC. Translation: CASSPLEGINNEQFF.

The rearrangement joins TRBV5-1 to TRBJ2-7; possible D gene TRBD1, 6 bases. The CDR3 extends over 15 amino acids. Germline V CDR1 and CDR2: SGHRS, YFSETQ. V was trimmed by 0 bases and J by 1 base, leaving 11 bases between them. The CDR3: CASSLDRVISYEQYF. CDR3 nucleotides: TGCGCCAGCAGCTTGGACAGGGTAATTTCCTACGAGCAGTACTTC.

V is TRBV5-5 and J is TRBJ1-5, with D possibly matching TRBD1 (5 bases). The germline gives CDR1 SGHKS, CDR2 YYEKEE (reference sequence). V was trimmed by 1 base and J by 7 bases, leaving 15 bases between them. The CDR3 extends over 15 amino acids. The CDR3 DNA follows: TGTGCCAGCAGCTTGCTTGGTACCGGGGGGCAGCCCCAGCATTTT. This gives the protein CASSLLGTGGQPQHF. The full variable domain, in which reference TRBV5-5 and TRBJ1-5 provide the parts outside the CDR3, is DAGVTQSPTHLIKTRGQQVTLRCSPISGHKSVSWYQQVLGQGPQFIFQYYEKEERGRGNFPDRFSARQFPNYSSELNVNALLLGDSALYLCASSLLGTGGQPQHFGDGTRLSIL.

The chain is built from TRBV20-1 and TRBJ1-5; a weak D match, TRBD1 (5 bases). The CDR3 spans 15 residues. CDR1 is DFQATT, CDR2 SNEGSKA, per germline (reference sequence). V shed 6 bases and J shed 2 bases, with 17 bases lying between them. The CDR3 reads CSAGAGPGGNQPQHF. In DNA, the CDR3 is TGCAGTGCGGGTGCGGGGCCGGGTGGCAATCAGCCCCAGCATTTT.

This clonotype was counted between two and nine times. The chain is built from TRBV20-1 and TRBJ2-7; perhaps D is TRBD1 or TRBD2 (6 bases each). V was trimmed by 7 bases and J by 3 bases, leaving 13 bases between them. The length of the CDR3 is 12 residues. The germline V gene has CDR1 DFQATT and CDR2 SNEGSKA (reference sequence). CDR3 amino acids: CSVEGDFYEQYV. For the CDR3, the DNA is TGCAGTGTGGAGGGGGACTTCTACGAGCAGTACGTC.

The sample holds many counts of this clonotype. The chain couples TRBV12-3 or TRBV12-4 to TRBJ1-1; D gene uncertain. V lost 4 bases to trimming and J lost 2 bases, with 8 bases between them. The CDR3 loop spans 13 amino acids. CDR3 nucleotides: TGTGCCAGCAGTTCCCTCTTAAACACTGAAGCTTTCTTT. Its protein is CASSSLLNTEAFF.

This clonotype was detected many times. This chain joins TRBV12-3 or TRBV12-4 and TRBJ1-5, with a possible D match to TRBD1 (5 bases). V lost 3 bases, J lost 6 bases, and 6 bases lay in between. This CDR3 has 12 amino acids. The CDR3 sequence: CASSFGAQPQHF. As DNA, the CDR3 is TGTGCCAGCAGTTTTGGGGCTCAGCCCCAGCATTTT.

The gene calls are TRBV20-1 and TRBJ2-3; possibly TRBD1 for D (6 bases). Deletions cut 2 bases from V and 2 bases from J, with 11 bases between. Germline lookup yields CDR1 DFQATT and CDR2 SNEGSKA (reference sequence). The CDR3 runs 14 residues. The CDR3 nucleotides are TGCAGTGCTAGATCACAGGGAATCACAGATACGCAGTATTTT. Translation: CSARSQGITDTQYF.

There are a few counts of this clonotype. This sequence joins TRBV24-1 and TRBJ2-3, with 8 positions matching TRBD2. Germline loops: CDR1 KGHDR, CDR2 SFDVKD. The CDR3 length is 14 residues. Trimming cost V 5 bases and J 4 bases; bases outside gene matches: 4. The CDR3 bases are TGTGCCACCAGTGGGGCCGGGGGGGCAGATACGCAGTATTTT. Translated: CATSGAGGADTQYF.

The V gene is TRBV29-1, the J gene TRBJ2-3; the D is unclear. The CDR3 runs 11 residues. The germline gives CDR1 SQVTM, CDR2 ANQGSEA. CDR3 sequence reads: CSGNNFDTQYF. For the CDR3, the DNA is TGCAGTGGTAATAACTTCGATACGCAGTATTTT.

This clonotype was found a few times. CDR3 nucleotides: TGCGCCAGCAGTTCCCAAGTCTCGAGCACTGAAGCTTTCTTT. Residues: CASSSQVSSTEAFF. The rearrangement links TRBV10-1 to TRBJ1-1, with D unresolved. With 5 bases removed from V and 4 bases from J, the gap between germline ends came to 14 bases. The V gene's germline CDR1 is WNHNN and CDR2 SYGVQD (reference sequence). CDR3 length equals 14 residues.

V usage is TRBV11-2 and J usage is TRBJ1-2; D not certain. The germline CDR1 and CDR2 sequences are SGHAT and FQNNGV. This CDR3 comprises 14 residues. V lost 4 bases to trimming and J lost 4 bases, with 13 bases between them. Here the CDR3 reads CASSSLRAGYGYTF. The CDR3 DNA sequence: TGTGCCAGCAGCTCCCTTCGGGCAGGCTATGGCTACACCTTC.

The V call is TRBV20-1, the J call TRBJ2-7, with a weak D call TRBD1 (6 bases). V lost 3 bases and J 2 bases, leaving 11 bases between the germline ends. CDR1 and CDR2 from the germline V gene are DFQATT and SNEGSKA (reference sequence). The CDR3 is 13 residues long. The CDR3 is CSARQTGPYEQYV. CDR3 DNA sequence: TGCAGTGCTAGGCAGACAGGACCCTACGAGCAGTACGTC.

This chain joins TRBV3-1 and TRBJ2-6; D gene unclear. This CDR3 is 19 amino acids long. Per germline, CDR1 LGHDT and CDR2 YNNKEL (reference sequence). Trimming took off 1 base at V and 2 bases at J, with 18 bases between the two ends. The CDR3 coding sequence is TGTGCCAGCAGCCAAGTCTTATCCGGCAGTAGAACTGGGGCCAACGTCCTGACTTTC. As protein: CASSQVLSGSRTGANVLTF.

The chain joins TRBV5-1 to TRBJ2-1; 8 nucleotides line up with TRBD2. Germline V gene sequence: CDR1 SGHRS, CDR2 YFSETQ. The CDR3 contains 13 residues. Trimming cost V 3 bases and J 9 bases; bases outside gene matches: 5. The CDR3 here is CASSSYAGGEQFF. The CDR3 bases are TGCGCCAGCAGCTCTTACGCGGGAGGTGAGCAGTTCTTC.